Following are 7 T cell receptor beta chains from one sample sequenced in a study of blood T cell repertoires in COVID-19. The method was immunoSEQ multiplex PCR; TCRdb's version includes in-frame clones alone and lacks a portion of them. The sample has 250,000 to 400,000 clones; roughly nine tenths are singletons. Sequenced material: peripheral blood. The receptor source for this set is a woman aged 30 to 39 with COVID-19, enrolled during active disease.

The chain couples TRBV5-6 to TRBJ1-2, with unresolved D. Trimming pared 0 bases from V and 5 bases from J, leaving 8 bases between. The CDR3 runs to 13 residues. Germline V gene lookup returns CDR1 SGHDT and CDR2 YYEEEE. CDR3 nucleotide sequence: TGTGCCAGCAGCTTGGACAGCCCGTATGGCTACACCTTC. This sequence encodes CASSLDSPYGYTF. The full variable domain, rest sourced from reference TRBV5-6 and TRBJ1-2, is DAGVTQSPTHLIKTRGQQVTLRCSPKSGHDTVSWYQQALGQGPQFIFQYYEEEERQRGNFPDRFSGHQFPNYSSELNVNALLLGDSALYLCASSLDSPYGYTFGSGTRLTVV.

This chain uses TRBV3-1 (or the pseudogene TRBV3-2) with TRBJ1-2, with D hard to call. The CDR3 length is 15 residues. V shed 2 bases and J shed 2 bases, with 12 bases lying between them. CDR1 and CDR2 (germline): LGHDT, YNNKEL (reference sequence). The CDR3 is CASSQSPLENYGYTF. The CDR3 nucleotides are TGTGCCAGCAGCCAAAGCCCCTTGGAGAACTATGGCTACACCTTC.

This rearrangement joins TRBV6-4 to TRBJ1-5, with D hard to call. Germline V gene lookup returns CDR1 MRHNA and CDR2 SNTAGT. Deletions cut 4 bases from V and 1 base from J, with 5 bases between. The CDR3 totals 13 residues. CDR3 nucleotide sequence: TGTGCCAGCAGTGTTGCGAGCAATCAGCCCCAGCATTTT. Translating it yields CASSVASNQPQHF.

The chain employs TRBV11-2 and TRBJ2-7; TRBD1 aligns across 9 bases. The CDR3 totals 14 residues. Germline lookup yields CDR1 SGHAT and CDR2 FQNNGV. Trimming took 3 bases from V and 2 from J; bases not matched to a gene: 2. The CDR3 region is CASSLGQGTYEQYF. The CDR3 nucleotides are TGTGCCAGCAGCTTGGGACAGGGAACCTACGAGCAGTACTTC.

The chain carries TRBV19 and TRBJ1-5; D remains unclear. Germline V gives CDR1 LNHDA, CDR2 SQIVND (reference sequence). This CDR3 contains 12 residues. Trimming stripped 5 bases from V and 7 bases from J, with 9 bases between. CDR3 amino acids: CASSLPGQPQHF. CDR3 in DNA: TGTGCCAGTAGTTTGCCGGGACAGCCCCAGCATTTT.

This clone was counted between two and nine times. The CDR3 sequence: CASSPSTDNYGYTF. The CDR3 DNA reads as TGCGCCAGCAGCCCTTCGACAGATAACTATGGCTACACCTTC. V and J are TRBV4-1 and TRBJ1-2, with D perhaps TRBD1 (5 bases). The germline V gene encodes CDR1 MGHRA and CDR2 YSYEKL. This CDR3 region has 14 residues. V lost 4 bases, J lost 1 base, and 10 bases lay in between.

The chain has TRBV29-1 and TRBJ2-2, with D possibly matching TRBD1 (5 bases). V shed 5 bases and J shed 0 bases, with 7 bases lying between them. The CDR3 runs to 13 residues. Germline CDR1 reads SQVTM; CDR2 reads ANQGSEA. The CDR3 sequence is CSVWTPNTGELFF. The CDR3 DNA follows: TGCAGCGTTTGGACACCGAACACCGGGGAGCTGTTTTTT.